This is a list of T cell receptor beta chains from one sample in a study of blood T cell repertoires in COVID-19. Repertoires were generated with immunoSEQ multiplex PCR, while TCRdb's copy carries only in-frame clones and drops some. The sample contains 100,000 or so clones, about nine tenths of which appear only once. Sequencing was carried out using peripheral blood. These receptors were collected from a woman in her 50s with COVID-19, enrolled during active disease. The CDR3 runs from the conserved cysteine through the conserved F or W.

V | CDR3
TRBV11-2 | CAEGNTEAFF
TRBV5-1 | CASSLYYEQFF
TRBV5-6 | CASSTRGVARTNEKLFF
TRBV7-2 | CASSFSRSPLHF
TRBV11-2 | CASSPLQRGGRDTQYF
TRBV5-5 | CASSLASGHTNYGYTF
TRBV11-3 | CASSLDLTDTQYF
TRBV2 | CASRVQGGDEKLFF
TRBV10-1 | CASSPVSGVGTGRKEQFF
TRBV14 | CASSTGQGAYEQYF